A single sample gave rise to the 27 T cell receptor beta chains below, sequenced in a study of blood T cell repertoires in COVID-19. Profiled with immunoSEQ multiplex PCR; TCRdb holds only in-frame clones, not every one. The sample has roughly 80,000 clones, roughly 87% seen once; the top ten hold 9.5% to 15%. Sample: peripheral blood. The receptors were gathered from an older man with acute or convalescent COVID-19.

The chain joins TRBV10-3 to TRBJ2-6; TRBD1 agrees at 9 bases. The CDR3 runs to 18 residues. Trimming cost V 6 bases and J 2 bases; bases outside gene matches: 11. Looked up from germline, CDR1 is ENHRY and CDR2 is SYGVKD. This CDR3 is CAISGSQGAPTGANVLTF. The CDR3 DNA reads as TGTGCCATCAGCGGATCACAGGGGGCGCCTACTGGGGCCAACGTCCTGACTTTC.

On this clone: The sample carries other DNA sequences with the same CDR3. The gene calls are TRBV4-1 and TRBJ1-2; 8 bases match TRBD1. This CDR3 is built from 14 residues. Trimming at V came to 1 base and at J to 4 bases, leaving 2 bases not matched to a gene. CDR1 and CDR2 (germline): MGHRA, YSYEKL. As DNA, the CDR3 is TGCGCCAGCAGCCAAGGGACAGGGAGCTATGGCTACACCTTC. This translates into CASSQGTGSYGYTF.

The sample holds a few counts of this clone. This chain joins TRBV5-5 and TRBJ1-2; no firm D call. Trimming stripped 3 bases from V and 5 bases from J, with 11 bases between. The CDR3 loop spans 13 amino acids. Germline V gives CDR1 SGHKS, CDR2 YYEKEE (reference sequence). The CDR3 loop reads CASSSRQTYGYTF. CDR3 nucleotides: TGTGCCAGCAGCTCGAGACAAACATATGGCTACACCTTC.

V and J are TRBV19 and TRBJ2-5, with a possible D match to TRBD2 (7 bases). The CDR3 runs to 16 residues. V was clipped by 3 bases and J by 2 bases, with 16 bases between them. Looked up from germline, CDR1 is LNHDA and CDR2 is SQIVND (reference sequence). CDR3 DNA: TGTGCCAGTAGTATCGCGCTCGCGGGGGCTCAAGAGACCCAGTACTTC. The encoded protein is CASSIALAGAQETQYF.

Regarding this clone: Different DNA sequences within this sample yield the same CDR3. The rearrangement joins TRBV2 to TRBJ2-7; perhaps TRBD1 as D (5 bases). Trimming stripped 1 base from V and 2 bases from J, with 12 bases between. This CDR3 is 15 amino acids long. In germline, CDR1 is SNHLY, CDR2 FYNNEI. CDR3 amino acids: CASSEGTGGTYEQYF. CDR3 nucleotide sequence: TGTGCCAGCAGTGAAGGTACAGGTGGGACCTACGAGCAGTACTTC.

The genes are TRBV27 and TRBJ1-2; the D is unclear. V lost 2 bases and J 2 bases, leaving 6 bases between the germline ends. The CDR3 loop spans 13 amino acids. The germline V gene has CDR1 MNHEY and CDR2 SMNVEV (reference sequence). DNA of the CDR3: TGTGCCAGCAGTTTAGGAGGGAACTATGGCTACACCTTC. Protein product: CASSLGGNYGYTF.

The chain couples TRBV4-2 to TRBJ1-1; TRBD1 aligns across 10 bases. Germline-derived CDR1 and CDR2 are LGHNA and YNFKEQ. The CDR3 is 16 residues long. Germline trimming cut 0 bases from V and 1 base from J; bases unmatched to any gene: 2. DNA of the CDR3: TGTGCCAGCAGCCAAGATGGGACAGGGGCGAACACTGAAGCTTTCTTT. It translates to CASSQDGTGANTEAFF.

The rearrangement joins TRBV19 to TRBJ1-2, with 7 nucleotides matching TRBD1. This CDR3 spans 14 amino acids. Germline CDR1 is LNHDA and CDR2 is SQIVND (reference sequence). Losses at the gene ends were 4 bases for V and 3 bases for J; bases not matched to a gene: 5. The CDR3 protein is CASSTETGDYGYTF. DNA of the CDR3: TGTGCCAGTAGTACAGAAACAGGGGACTATGGCTACACCTTC. The full variable domain, completed using reference TRBV19 and TRBJ1-2, is DGGITQSPKYLFRKEGQNVTLSCEQNLNHDAMYWYRQDPGQGLRLIYYSQIVNDFQKGDIAEGYSVSREKKESFPLTVTSAQKNPTAFYLCASSTETGDYGYTFGSGTRLTVV.

This chain connects TRBV15 to TRBJ1-1; D is unclear. Trimming removed 0 bases from V and 0 bases from J, with 8 bases in between. The CDR3 length is 15 residues. Germline V gives CDR1 LNHNV, CDR2 YYDKDF (reference sequence). CDR3 protein: CATSRDSTLNTEAFF. In DNA form, the CDR3 reads TGTGCCACCAGCAGAGATAGTACGTTGAACACTGAAGCTTTCTTT.

This clone appeared a single time. The V and J genes are TRBV30 and TRBJ2-7; TRBD1 matches 8 bases. CDR3 size: 16 residues. Germline V gene sequence: CDR1 GTSNPN, CDR2 SVGIG (reference sequence). Trimming at V came to 1 base and at J to 0 bases, leaving 8 bases not matched to a gene. CDR3 loop: CAWSDGQGFSSYEQYF. The CDR3 nucleotides read TGTGCCTGGAGTGACGGACAGGGATTCAGCTCCTACGAGCAGTACTTC.

In its sample, this clone was seen once. This chain links TRBV5-4 with TRBJ2-3; the match to TRBD2 covers 10 bases. CDR1 and CDR2 from the germline V gene are SGHNT and YYREEE (reference sequence). The CDR3 has 15 residues. Trimming took 7 bases from V and 2 from J; bases not matched to a gene: 7. CDR3 DNA sequence: TGTGCCAGCCCCAGCGGGGGGGCACACACAGATACGCAGTATTTT. Its protein is CASPSGGAHTDTQYF.

The J gene is TRBJ2-1, the V gene TRBV7-2; 14 bases match TRBD2. J gave up 8 bases and V 4 bases, and 13 bases lay outside the gene matches. Germline V gives CDR1 SGHTA, CDR2 FQGNSA. CDR3 length equals 18 residues. In DNA form, the CDR3 reads TGTGCCAGCAGCTCTCGGACTAGCGGGGGGTTAGGGCGTGATGAGCAGTTCTTC. It translates to CASSSRTSGGLGRDEQFF.

The rearrangement links TRBV6-6 to TRBJ2-1; D not certain. CDR3 size: 14 residues. V lost 7 bases and J lost 6, with 16 bases in between. CDR1 MNHNY and CDR2 SVGAGI come from the germline V gene (reference sequence). The CDR3 nucleotides read TGTGCCAGCAAATTCGGTCTAGAGTCCAATGAGCAGTTCTTC. This encodes CASKFGLESNEQFF.

The chain carries TRBV7-3 and TRBJ1-1; no definite D call. Germline-derived CDR1 and CDR2 are SGHTA and FQGTGA. V lost 4 bases, J lost 2 bases, and 8 bases lay in between. The CDR3 covers 13 residues. In DNA, the CDR3 is TGTGCCAGCAGCTCTCACACAAACACTGAAGCTTTCTTT. Amino acid sequence: CASSSHTNTEAFF. The full variable domain, rest sourced from reference TRBV7-3 and TRBJ1-1, is GAGVSQTPSNKVTEKGKYVELRCDPISGHTALYWYRQSLGQGPEFLIYFQGTGAADDSGLPNDRFFAVRPEGSVSTLKIQRTERGDSAVYLCASSSHTNTEAFFGQGTRLTVV.

The chain employs TRBV20-1 and TRBJ1-5; weak D call: TRBD1 (5 bases). Looked up from germline, CDR1 is DFQATT and CDR2 is SNEGSKA (reference sequence). Between the trimmed V and J ends, which lost 2 bases and 11 bases, there was a span of 10 bases. This CDR3 spans 11 amino acids. CDR3 sequence (DNA): TGCAGTGCTAGATTAGGGGAGGCCCAGCATTTT. Its protein is CSARLGEAQHF.

The chain links TRBV7-3 to TRBJ2-7; 8 bases agree with TRBD1. V was pared by 5 bases and J by 3 bases, with 9 bases of the junction left unmatched. Germline V gives CDR1 SGHTA, CDR2 FQGTGA. There are 15 residues in the CDR3. The CDR3 is CASSPGPRGLYEQYF. In nucleotides, the CDR3 is TGTGCCAGCAGCCCCGGACCCAGGGGGCTCTACGAGCAGTACTTC.

This rearrangement joins TRBV5-1 to TRBJ1-1; 8 bases line up with TRBD1. Germline values: CDR1 SGHRS, CDR2 YFSETQ. This CDR3 has 14 residues. Germline trimming cut 0 bases from V and 7 bases from J; bases unmatched to any gene: 5. The CDR3, as DNA: TGCGCCAGCAGCTTGGGGCAGGGGGCATTTGAAGCTTTCTTT. This translates into CASSLGQGAFEAFF.

This chain joins TRBV7-2 and TRBJ2-1, with 8 bases lining up with TRBD2. This CDR3 has 15 amino acids. Per the germline V gene, CDR1 is SGHTA and CDR2 is FQGNSA. J lost 0 bases, V lost 7 bases, and 5 bases had no gene match. CDR3 DNA: TGTGCCAGCACCGAGCGGGGGTTCTCCTACAATGAGCAGTTCTTC. It yields the protein CASTERGFSYNEQFF.

This rearrangement joins TRBV9 to TRBJ2-1; 9 positions agree with TRBD2. The germline V gene encodes CDR1 SGDLS and CDR2 YYNGEE. The CDR3 has 14 amino acids. Losses at the gene ends were 0 bases for V and 9 bases for J; bases not matched to a gene: 4. CDR3 coding DNA: TGTGCCAGCAGCGTAGAGGCTAGCGGGATTGAGCAGTTCTTC. This sequence encodes CASSVEASGIEQFF.

This chain joins TRBV2 and TRBJ1-2; D is ambiguous. The germline V and J ends were trimmed by 1 base and 7 bases, with 10 bases remaining between them. Germline V gene data show CDR1 as SNHLY and CDR2 as FYNNEI. This CDR3 contains 13 residues. The DNA of the CDR3 is TGTGCCAGCAGTGAAGGCCTCGGGAGTGGCTACACCTTC. Amino acids: CASSEGLGSGYTF.

J is TRBJ1-1 and V is TRBV11-2; D remains unclear. CDR1 is SGHAT and CDR2 is FQNNGV in the germline V gene. This CDR3 is 16 amino acids long. The germline V and J ends were trimmed by 0 bases and 8 bases, with 19 bases remaining between them. The CDR3 DNA is TGTGCCAGCAGCTTAGATCTGGTGACTCCAACTACCGAAGCTTTCTTT. Its protein product is CASSLDLVTPTTEAFF.

The V gene is TRBV6-5, the J gene TRBJ2-1; weak D call: TRBD2 (5 bases). Between the trimmed V and J ends, which lost 0 bases and 10 bases, there was a span of 13 bases. CDR3 length: 14 residues. Germline CDR1 MNHEY, CDR2 SVGAGI. The CDR3 sequence is CASSYSGDSQEQFF. For the CDR3, the DNA is TGTGCCAGCAGTTACTCGGGAGACTCACAAGAGCAGTTCTTC.

The V gene is TRBV23-1, the J gene TRBJ2-3; 9 nucleotides agree with TRBD1. TRBV23-1 qualifies as an ORF whose function is uncertain. The CDR3 covers 17 residues. Trimming cost V 2 bases and J 2 bases; bases outside gene matches: 8. The CDR3 region has the DNA TGCGCCAGCAGTCAAGATAGGGACAGGGTTGTCACAGATACGCAGTATTTT. Translating gives CASSQDRDRVVTDTQYF.

This clone was observed at least ten times. This rearrangement joins TRBV7-9 to TRBJ1-1; 7 bases are shared with TRBD1. Germline trimming cut 5 bases from V and 0 bases from J; bases unmatched to any gene: 6. This CDR3 has 15 residues. The germline V gene encodes CDR1 SEHNR and CDR2 FQNEAQ (reference sequence). The DNA for the CDR3 is TGTGCCAGCAGCCCCAGGGGGACGGTGAACACTGAAGCTTTCTTT. This sequence encodes CASSPRGTVNTEAFF.

This chain uses TRBV12-3 or TRBV12-4 with TRBJ2-1; 10 bases align to TRBD1. Trimming cost V 7 bases and J 12 bases; bases outside gene matches: 9. This CDR3 contains 13 residues. This chain's CDR3 is CASTLLRDRGQFF. CDR3 coding DNA: TGTGCCAGCACCCTACTCCGGGACAGGGGGCAGTTCTTC.

The chain employs TRBV27 and TRBJ2-1, with TRBD1 matching over 8 bases. CDR3 size: 15 residues. Germline trimming cut 6 bases from V and 3 bases from J; bases unmatched to any gene: 7. Germline V gene data show CDR1 as MNHEY and CDR2 as SMNVEV (reference sequence). The CDR3 DNA sequence: TGTGCCAGCAGGCACACCGGGACAGGCTACAATGAGCAGTTCTTC. This encodes CASRHTGTGYNEQFF.

This clone has only one observation. The chain uses TRBV3-1 (or the pseudogene TRBV3-2) and TRBJ2-7; perhaps TRBD1 as D (6 bases). Trimming pared 4 bases from V and 2 bases from J, leaving 9 bases between. The V gene's germline CDR1 is LGHDT and CDR2 YNNKEL (reference sequence). CDR3 size: 13 residues. CDR3 sequence (DNA): TGTGCCAGCAGCCGGTGGACAGCCTACGAGCAGTACTTC. Its protein is CASSRWTAYEQYF.